The clone carrying this TCR beta chain was seen a handful of times. This record comes from a study of spatial heterogeneity in lung cancer. Germline V gives CDR1 MDHEN, CDR2 SYDVKM. The trim removed 6 bases at V and 2 bases at J, leaving 6 bases unmatched. The CDR3 runs 14 residues. TCRdb re-analysed the 5' RACE reads in MiXCR, keeping a single row per CDR3 protein. The table records 30,000 to 40,000 distinct CDR3 sequences, about 5.2% of them present only once. Time point reported: sample taken at primary tumor resection. The receptor was derived from a female donor with early-stage non-small cell lung cancer. The sequencing used PBMCs, collected at surgery. The gene calls are TRBV28 and TRBJ1-1, with 7 bases aligning to TRBD1. The CDR3 nucleotides are TGTGCCAGCAGCCGTTCAGGGGGAAACACTGAAGCTTTCTTT. Translated: CASSRSGGNTEAFF.